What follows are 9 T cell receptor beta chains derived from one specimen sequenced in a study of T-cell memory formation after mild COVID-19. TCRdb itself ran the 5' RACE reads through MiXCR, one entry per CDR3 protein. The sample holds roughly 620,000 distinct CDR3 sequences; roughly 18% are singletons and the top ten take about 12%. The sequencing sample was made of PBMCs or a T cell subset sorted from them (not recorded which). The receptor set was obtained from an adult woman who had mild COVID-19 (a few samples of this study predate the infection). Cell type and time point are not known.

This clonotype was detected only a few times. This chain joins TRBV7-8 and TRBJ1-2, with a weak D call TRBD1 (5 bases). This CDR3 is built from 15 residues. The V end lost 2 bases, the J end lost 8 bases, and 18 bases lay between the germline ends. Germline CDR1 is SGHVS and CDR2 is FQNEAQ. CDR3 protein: CASSLNGDSVRGYTF. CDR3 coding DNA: TGTGCCAGCAGCTTAAACGGGGACTCCGTGCGGGGCTACACCTTC. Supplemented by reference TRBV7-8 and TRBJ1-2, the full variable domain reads GAGVSQSPRYKVAKRGQDVALRCDPISGHVSLFWYQQALGQGPEFLTYFQNEAQLDKSGLPSDRFFAERPEGSVSTLKIQRTQQEDSAVYLCASSLNGDSVRGYTFGSGTRLTVV.

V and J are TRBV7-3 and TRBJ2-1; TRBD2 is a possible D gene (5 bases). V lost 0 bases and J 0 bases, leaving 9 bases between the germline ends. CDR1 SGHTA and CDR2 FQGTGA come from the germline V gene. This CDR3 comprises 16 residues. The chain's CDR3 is CASSLTADGSYNEQFF. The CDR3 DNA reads TGTGCCAGCAGCTTAACAGCGGATGGCTCCTACAATGAGCAGTTCTTC. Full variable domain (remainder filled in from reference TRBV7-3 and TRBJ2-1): GAGVSQTPSNKVTEKGKYVELRCDPISGHTALYWYRQSLGQGPEFLIYFQGTGAADDSGLPNDRFFAVRPEGSVSTLKIQRTERGDSAVYLCASSLTADGSYNEQFFGPGTRLTVL.

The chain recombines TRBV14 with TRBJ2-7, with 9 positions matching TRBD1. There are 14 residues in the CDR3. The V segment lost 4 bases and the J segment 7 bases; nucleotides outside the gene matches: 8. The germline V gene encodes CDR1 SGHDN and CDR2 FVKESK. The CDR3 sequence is CASSLAGQGGEQYF. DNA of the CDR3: TGTGCCAGCAGCCTTGCGGGACAGGGCGGAGAGCAGTACTTC.

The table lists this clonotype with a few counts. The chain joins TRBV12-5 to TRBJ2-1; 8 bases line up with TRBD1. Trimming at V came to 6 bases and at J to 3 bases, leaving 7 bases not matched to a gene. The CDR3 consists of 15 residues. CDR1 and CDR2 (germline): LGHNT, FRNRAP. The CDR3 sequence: CASGTDRDVYNEQFF. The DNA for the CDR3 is TGTGCTAGTGGCACGGACAGGGATGTCTACAATGAGCAGTTCTTC.

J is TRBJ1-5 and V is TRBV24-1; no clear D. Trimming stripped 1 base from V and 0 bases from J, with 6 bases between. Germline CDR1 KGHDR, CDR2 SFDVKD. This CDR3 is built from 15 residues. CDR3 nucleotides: TGTGCCACCAGTGATTTCGGGGATAGCAATCAGCCCCAGCATTTT. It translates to CATSDFGDSNQPQHF.

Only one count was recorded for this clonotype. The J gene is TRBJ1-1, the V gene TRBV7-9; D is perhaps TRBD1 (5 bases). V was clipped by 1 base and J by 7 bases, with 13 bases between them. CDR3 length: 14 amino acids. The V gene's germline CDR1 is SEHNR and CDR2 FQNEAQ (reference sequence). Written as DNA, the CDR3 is TGTGCCAGCAGCTTAGAGCGAGGGGCGGATGAAGCTTTCTTT. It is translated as CASSLERGADEAFF.

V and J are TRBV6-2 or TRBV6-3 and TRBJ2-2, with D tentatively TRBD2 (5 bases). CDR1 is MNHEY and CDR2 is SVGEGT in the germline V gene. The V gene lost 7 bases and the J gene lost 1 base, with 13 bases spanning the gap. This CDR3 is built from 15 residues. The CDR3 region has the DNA TGTGCCAGCATGCTACGGGGTGTGAACACCGGGGAGCTGTTTTTT. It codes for CASMLRGVNTGELFF.

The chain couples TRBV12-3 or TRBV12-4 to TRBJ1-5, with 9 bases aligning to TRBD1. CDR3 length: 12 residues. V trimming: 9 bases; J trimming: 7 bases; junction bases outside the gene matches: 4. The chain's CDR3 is CASTTGGQPQHF. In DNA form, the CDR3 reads TGTGCCAGTACAACAGGGGGCCAGCCCCAGCATTTT.

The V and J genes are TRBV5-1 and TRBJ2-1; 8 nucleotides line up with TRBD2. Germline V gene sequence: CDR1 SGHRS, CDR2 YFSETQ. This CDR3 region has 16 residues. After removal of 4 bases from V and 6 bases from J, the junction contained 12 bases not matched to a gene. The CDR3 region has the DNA TGCGCCAGCAGCCCTATCAGCGGGGGTTCCGTCAATGAGCAGTTCTTC. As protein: CASSPISGGSVNEQFF. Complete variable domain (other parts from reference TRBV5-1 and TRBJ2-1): KAGVTQTPRYLIKTRGQQVTLSCSPISGHRSVSWYQQTPGQGLQFLFEYFSETQRNKGNFPGRFSGRQFSNSRSEMNVSTLELGDSALYLCASSPISGGSVNEQFFGPGTRLTVL.